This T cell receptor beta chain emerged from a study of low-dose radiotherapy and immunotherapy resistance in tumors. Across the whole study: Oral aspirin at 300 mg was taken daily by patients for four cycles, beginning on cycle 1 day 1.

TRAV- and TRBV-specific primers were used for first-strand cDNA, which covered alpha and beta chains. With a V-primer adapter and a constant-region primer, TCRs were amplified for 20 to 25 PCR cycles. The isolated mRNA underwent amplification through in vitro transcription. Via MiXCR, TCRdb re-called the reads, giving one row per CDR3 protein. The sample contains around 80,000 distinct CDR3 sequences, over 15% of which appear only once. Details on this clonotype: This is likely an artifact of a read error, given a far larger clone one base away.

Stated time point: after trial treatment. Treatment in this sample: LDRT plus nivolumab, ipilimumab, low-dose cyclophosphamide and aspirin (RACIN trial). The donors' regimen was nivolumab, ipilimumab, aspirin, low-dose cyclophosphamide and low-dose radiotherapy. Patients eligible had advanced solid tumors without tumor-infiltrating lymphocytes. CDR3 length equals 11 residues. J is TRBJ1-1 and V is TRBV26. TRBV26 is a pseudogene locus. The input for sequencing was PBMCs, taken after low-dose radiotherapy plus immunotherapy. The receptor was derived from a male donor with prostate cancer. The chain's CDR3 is CAGSLSGEAFF. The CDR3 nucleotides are TGTGCCGGCAGTTTATCGGGTGAAGCTTTCTTT.